This is a list of T cell receptor beta chains from one sample in a study of cytomegalovirus exposure and HLA in healthy donors. Sequencing was performed with immunoSEQ multiplex PCR; in TCRdb, only in-frame clones are kept and a portion is missing. The sample contains some 200,000 clones, roughly 80% of which appear only once. Sample: PBMCs. The receptors originated from a woman aged 18-29 years in good health and CMV-seronegative. The CDR3 runs from the conserved cysteine through the conserved F or W. The D gene is left open where the match is weak. A row's size may be missing; if present it is once, few, many or a size class.

TRBV14	TRBJ1-1	.	.	CASSQALGGGTEAFF	TGTGCCAGCAGCCAAGCGTTAGGGGGGGGGACTGAAGCTTTCTTT
TRBV5-1	TRBJ2-3	.	.	CASSTLAPTDTQYF	TGCGCCAGCAGCACCCTCGCGCCCACAGATACGCAGTATTTT
TRBV7-9	TRBJ1-1	.	TRBD1	CSSSWGQGEAFF	TGTTCCAGCAGCTGGGGACAGGGTGAAGCTTTCTTT
TRBV7-9	TRBJ1-1	.	.	CASSLNLFPNTEAFF	TGTGCCAGCAGCTTAAATCTCTTCCCGAACACTGAAGCTTTCTTT
TRBV25-1	TRBJ1-4	few	.	CASSDWRVGEKLFF	TGTGCCAGCAGTGATTGGAGGGTGGGGGAAAAACTGTTTTTT
TRBV4-1	TRBJ1-1	.	.	CASSQALENTEAFF	TGCGCCAGCAGCCAGGCGCTAGAGAACACTGAAGCTTTCTTT
TRBV2	TRBJ1-1	.	TRBD1	CASSEQGGEAFF	TGTGCCAGCAGTGAACAGGGGGGAGAAGCTTTCTTT
TRBV5-1	TRBJ2-1	few	.	CASSPGSPGEQFF	TGCGCCAGCAGTCCGGGCTCCCCGGGGGAGCAGTTCTTC
TRBV5-6	TRBJ2-2	.	TRBD1	CASSFGQAPGWELFF	TGTGCCAGCAGCTTCGGACAGGCCCCCGGTTGGGAGCTGTTTTTT
TRBV10-1	TRBJ2-2	.	TRBD2	CASSGRAGGGTGELFF	TGCGCCAGCAGTGGACGAGCGGGAGGCGGCACCGGGGAGCTGTTTTTT
TRBV2	TRBJ1-2	.	.	CASGARGGYGYTF	TGTGCCAGCGGCGCCAGAGGGGGCTATGGCTACACCTTC
TRBV6-5	TRBJ1-1	.	.	CASSGHRNTEAFF	TGTGCCAGCAGCGGACATCGGAACACTGAAGCTTTCTTT
TRBV5-1	TRBJ1-2	.	TRBD1	CASSLDRQGAGYTF	TGCGCCAGCAGCCTTGACCGCCAGGGGGCTGGCTACACCTTC
TRBV5-6	TRBJ2-2	.	TRBD1	CASSRGQGGTGELFF	TGTGCCAGCAGCCGGGGACAGGGGGGAACCGGGGAGCTGTTTTTT
TRBV2	TRBJ2-2	.	.	CASRGDGGSTGELFF	TGTGCCAGCAGAGGGGATGGGGGGAGCACCGGGGAGCTGTTTTTT
TRBV6-5	TRBJ2-1	.	TRBD2	CASSIAGGYNEQFF	TGTGCCAGCAGCATAGCGGGAGGGTACAATGAGCAGTTCTTC
TRBV6-5	TRBJ2-1	.	.	CASSYMGRVDEQFF	TGTGCCAGCAGTTACATGGGGAGAGTCGATGAGCAGTTCTTC
TRBV7-2	TRBJ2-1	.	TRBD2	CASSLALAGVNEQFF	TGTGCCAGCAGCTTAGCCCTAGCGGGAGTCAATGAGCAGTTCTTC
TRBV5-1	TRBJ1-1	.	TRBD1	CASSLGGTGRANTEAFF	TGCGCCAGCAGCTTGGGGGGGACAGGGAGGGCGAACACTGAAGCTTTCTTT
TRBV4-1	TRBJ2-1	.	TRBD1	CASSQGHRQGGEQFF	TGCGCCAGCAGCCAAGGGCACAGACAGGGTGGTGAGCAGTTCTTC
TRBV30	TRBJ1-2	.	.	CAWEPAVSYGYTF	TGTGCCTGGGAGCCCGCGGTGTCCTATGGCTACACCTTC
TRBV4-3	TRBJ1-1	.	.	CASRDGGMNTEAFF	TGCGCCAGCAGGGACGGGGGGATGAACACTGAAGCTTTCTTT
TRBV5-1	TRBJ2-5	.	.	CASSSLETQYF	TGCGCCAGCAGCTCCTTAGAGACCCAGTACTTC
TRBV6-1	TRBJ1-3	.	.	CASSYAGNTIYF	TGTGCCAGCAGCTATGCGGGAAACACCATATATTTT
TRBV13	TRBJ2-1	.	.	CASSLGRGGEQFF	TGTGCCAGCAGCTTAGGCAGGGGTGGTGAGCAGTTCTTC
TRBV4-3	TRBJ2-7	.	.	CASSQEGGSYEQYF	TGCGCCAGCAGCCAAGAAGGGGGCTCCTACGAGCAGTACTTC
TRBV29-1	TRBJ2-1	.	.	CSVGDHLPYNEQFF	TGCAGCGTGGGAGATCACCTCCCGTACAATGAGCAGTTCTTC
TRBV6-1	TRBJ2-7	.	TRBD1	CHTNGGTGGYEQYF	TGTCACACGAACGGGGGGACAGGGGGCTACGAGCAGTACTTC
TRBV7-9	TRBJ1-1	.	.	CASSQQGSTEAFF	TGTGCCAGCAGCCAACAGGGATCAACTGAAGCTTTCTTT
TRBV28	TRBJ1-5	.	.	CASSLSARGQPQHF	TGTGCCAGCAGTTTATCTGCCCGCGGTCAGCCCCAGCATTTT
TRBV7-2	TRBJ2-5	.	TRBD1	CASSLRTGGALRETQYF	TGTGCCAGCAGCTTGCGGACAGGGGGCGCTTTGCGGGAGACCCAGTACTTC
TRBV9	TRBJ2-2	once	.	CASSVGVGGNGELFF	TGTGCCAGCAGCGTAGGCGTTGGTGGTAACGGGGAGCTGTTTTTT
TRBV7-9	TRBJ2-5	once	TRBD1	CASSWTGARETQYF	TGTGCCAGCAGCTGGACAGGGGCGAGGGAGACCCAGTACTTC
TRBV10-3	TRBJ2-2	.	TRBD1	CAISMERVRVRTGGNTGELFF	TGTGCCATCAGTATGGAAAGGGTGAGGGTTCGGACAGGGGGGAACACCGGGGAGCTGTTTTTT
TRBV5-4	TRBJ2-1	.	.	CASSPAGLRYNEQFF	TGTGCCAGCAGCCCGGCGGGACTCCGATACAATGAGCAGTTCTTC
TRBV6-5	TRBJ1-5	few	TRBD1	CASSRGTGDQPQHF	TGTGCCAGCAGCCGAGGGACAGGGGATCAGCCCCAGCATTTT
TRBV6-1	TRBJ1-3	few	.	CASSEVEESGNTIYF	TGTGCCAGCAGTGAAGTAGAGGAATCTGGAAACACCATATATTTT
TRBV4-3	TRBJ1-1	.	TRBD1	CASSQGPDRGLTEAFF	TGCGCCAGCAGCCAAGGCCCTGACAGGGGGCTCACTGAAGCTTTCTTT
TRBV19	TRBJ1-1	.	.	CASSGSGLRARNTEAFF	TGTGCCAGTAGTGGATCGGGACTCCGAGCCAGGAACACTGAAGCTTTCTTT
TRBV9	TRBJ2-6	.	TRBD2	CASSVGWGSSGTNVLTF	TGTGCCAGCAGCGTAGGTTGGGGGTCTAGCGGGACCAACGTCCTGACTTTC
TRBV25-1	TRBJ2-1	.	TRBD2	CASSDRDYLLEQFF	TGTGCCAGCAGTGACCGGGACTATCTCCTTGAGCAGTTCTTC
TRBV21-1	TRBJ2-1	.	.	CASSIPKREGLGNEQFF	TGTGCCAGCAGCATCCCAAAGCGGGAGGGCCTTGGAAATGAGCAGTTCTTC
TRBV13	TRBJ1-3	.	.	CASTTGSGNTIYF	TGTGCCAGCACCACAGGGTCTGGAAACACCATATATTTT
TRBV6-5	TRBJ1-3	.	TRBD1	CASSSRDRDRSLSIYF	TGTGCCAGCAGTTCCCGAGACCGGGACAGGAGCCTATCCATATATTTT
TRBV27	TRBJ2-1	.	.	CASSGRDSLYNEQFF	TGTGCCAGCAGCGGACGGGATAGCCTCTACAATGAGCAGTTCTTC
TRBV4-1	TRBJ1-5	.	.	CASSQDDQPQHF	TGCGCCAGCAGCCAAGACGATCAGCCCCAGCATTTT